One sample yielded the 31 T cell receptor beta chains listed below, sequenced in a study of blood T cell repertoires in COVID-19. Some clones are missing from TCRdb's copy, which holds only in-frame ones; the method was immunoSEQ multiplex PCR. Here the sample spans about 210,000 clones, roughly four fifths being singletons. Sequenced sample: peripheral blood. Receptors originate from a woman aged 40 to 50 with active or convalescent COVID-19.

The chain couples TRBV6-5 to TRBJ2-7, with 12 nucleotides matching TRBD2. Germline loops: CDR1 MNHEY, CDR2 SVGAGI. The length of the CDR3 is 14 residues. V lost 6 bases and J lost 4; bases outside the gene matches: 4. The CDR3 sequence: CASSLLAGGYEQYF. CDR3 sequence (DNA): TGTGCCAGCAGCCTACTAGCGGGGGGATACGAGCAGTACTTC.

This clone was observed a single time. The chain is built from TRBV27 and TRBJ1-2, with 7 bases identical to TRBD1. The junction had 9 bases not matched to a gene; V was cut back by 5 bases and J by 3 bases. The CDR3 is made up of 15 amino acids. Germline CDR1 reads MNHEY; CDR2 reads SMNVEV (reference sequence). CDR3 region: CASSTRDRDHYGYTF. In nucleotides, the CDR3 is TGTGCCAGCAGTACTCGTGACAGGGATCACTATGGCTACACCTTC.

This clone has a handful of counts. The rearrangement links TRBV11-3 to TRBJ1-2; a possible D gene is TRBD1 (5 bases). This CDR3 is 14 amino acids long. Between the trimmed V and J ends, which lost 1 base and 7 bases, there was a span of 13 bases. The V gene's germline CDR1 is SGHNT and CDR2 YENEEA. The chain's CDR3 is CASSLGQGGAGYTF. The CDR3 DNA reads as TGTGCCAGCAGCTTAGGGCAGGGCGGTGCTGGCTACACCTTC.

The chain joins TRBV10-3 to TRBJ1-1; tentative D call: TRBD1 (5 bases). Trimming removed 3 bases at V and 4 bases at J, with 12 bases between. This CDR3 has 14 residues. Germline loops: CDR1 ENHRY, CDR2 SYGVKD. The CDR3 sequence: CAISDGGSSTEAFF. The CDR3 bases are TGTGCCATCAGTGATGGGGGGTCGAGCACTGAAGCTTTCTTT.

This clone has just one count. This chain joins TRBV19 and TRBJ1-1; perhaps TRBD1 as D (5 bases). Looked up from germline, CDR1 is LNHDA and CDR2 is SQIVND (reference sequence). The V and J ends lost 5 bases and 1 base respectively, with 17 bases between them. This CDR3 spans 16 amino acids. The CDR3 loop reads CASSPPGGGQNTEAFF. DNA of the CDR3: TGTGCCAGTAGTCCTCCCGGGGGGGGTCAGAACACTGAAGCTTTCTTT.

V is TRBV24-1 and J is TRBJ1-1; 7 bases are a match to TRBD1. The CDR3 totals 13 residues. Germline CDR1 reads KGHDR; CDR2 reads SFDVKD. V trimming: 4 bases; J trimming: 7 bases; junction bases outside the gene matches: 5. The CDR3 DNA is TGTGCCACCAGTGACGGCGGACAGGTTGAAGCTTTCTTT. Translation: CATSDGGQVEAFF.

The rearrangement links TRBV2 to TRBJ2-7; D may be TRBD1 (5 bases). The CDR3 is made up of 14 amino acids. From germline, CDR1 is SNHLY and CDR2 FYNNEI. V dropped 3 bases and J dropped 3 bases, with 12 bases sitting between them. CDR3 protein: CASSDRAGIYEQYF. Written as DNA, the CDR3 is TGTGCCAGCAGTGATAGGGCAGGGATCTACGAGCAGTACTTC.

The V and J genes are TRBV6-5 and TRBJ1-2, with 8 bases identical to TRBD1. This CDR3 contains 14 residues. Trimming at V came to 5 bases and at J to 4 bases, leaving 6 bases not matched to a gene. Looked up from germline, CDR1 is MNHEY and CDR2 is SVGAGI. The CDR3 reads CASSPRQGTYGYTF. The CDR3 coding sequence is TGTGCCAGCAGTCCGAGACAGGGGACCTATGGCTACACCTTC.

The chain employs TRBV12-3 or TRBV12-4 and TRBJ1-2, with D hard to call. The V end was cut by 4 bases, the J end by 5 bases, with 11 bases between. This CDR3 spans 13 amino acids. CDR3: CASSSVQLYGYTF. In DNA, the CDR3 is TGTGCCAGCAGTTCGGTACAGTTGTATGGCTACACCTTC.

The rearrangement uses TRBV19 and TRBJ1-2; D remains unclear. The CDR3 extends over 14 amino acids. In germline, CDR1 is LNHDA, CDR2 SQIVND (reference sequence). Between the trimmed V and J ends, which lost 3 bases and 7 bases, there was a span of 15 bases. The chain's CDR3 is CASSISRVVSGYTF. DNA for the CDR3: TGTGCCAGTAGTATCTCTCGGGTAGTAAGTGGCTACACCTTC.

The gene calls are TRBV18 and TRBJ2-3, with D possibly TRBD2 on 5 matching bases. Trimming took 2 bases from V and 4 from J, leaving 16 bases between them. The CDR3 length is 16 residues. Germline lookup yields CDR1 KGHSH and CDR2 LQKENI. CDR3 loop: CASSPIPLSGADTQYF. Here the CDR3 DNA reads TGTGCCAGCTCACCAATCCCCCTCTCCGGGGCAGATACGCAGTATTTT.

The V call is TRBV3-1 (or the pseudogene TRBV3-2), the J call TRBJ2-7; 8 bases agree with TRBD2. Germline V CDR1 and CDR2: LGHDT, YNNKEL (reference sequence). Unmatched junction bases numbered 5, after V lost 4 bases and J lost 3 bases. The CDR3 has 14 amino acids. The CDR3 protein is CASSPLAGNYEQYF. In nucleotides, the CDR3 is TGTGCCAGCAGCCCGTTAGCGGGGAACTACGAGCAGTACTTC.

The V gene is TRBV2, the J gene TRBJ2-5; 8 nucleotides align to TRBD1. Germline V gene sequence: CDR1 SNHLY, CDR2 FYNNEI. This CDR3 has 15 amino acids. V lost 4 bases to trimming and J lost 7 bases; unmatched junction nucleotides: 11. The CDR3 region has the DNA TGTGCCAGCAGTGGGGGGCAGGGGGCATCTGTGACCCAGTACTTC. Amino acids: CASSGGQGASVTQYF.

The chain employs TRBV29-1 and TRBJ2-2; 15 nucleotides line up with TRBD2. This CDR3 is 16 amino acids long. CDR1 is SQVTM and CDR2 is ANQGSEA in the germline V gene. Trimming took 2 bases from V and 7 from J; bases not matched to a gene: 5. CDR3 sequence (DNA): TGCAGCGTTGAATGGACTAGCGGGGGGGTCAGCGGGGAGCTGTTTTTT. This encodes CSVEWTSGGVSGELFF.

CDR3 in amino acids: CASSLAPLGAKGTGELFF. The CDR3 coding sequence is TGCGCCAGCAGCTTGGCCCCTCTGGGGGCGAAAGGGACCGGGGAGCTGTTTTTT. J is TRBJ2-2 and V is TRBV5-1; tentatively, D is TRBD1 (6 bases). The CDR3 consists of 18 residues. The V gene lost 0 bases and the J gene lost 5 bases, with 20 bases spanning the gap. The V gene's germline CDR1 is SGHRS and CDR2 YFSETQ.

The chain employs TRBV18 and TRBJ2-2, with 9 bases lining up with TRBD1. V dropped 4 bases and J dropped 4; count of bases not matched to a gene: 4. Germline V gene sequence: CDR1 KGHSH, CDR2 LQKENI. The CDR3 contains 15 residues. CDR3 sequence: CASSLGQGGTGELFF. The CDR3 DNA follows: TGTGCCAGCTCACTGGGACAGGGCGGCACCGGGGAGCTGTTTTTT.

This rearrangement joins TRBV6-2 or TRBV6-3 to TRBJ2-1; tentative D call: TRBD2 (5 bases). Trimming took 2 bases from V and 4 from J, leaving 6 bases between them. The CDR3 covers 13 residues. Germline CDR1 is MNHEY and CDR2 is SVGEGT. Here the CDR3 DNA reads TGTGCCAGCAGTTACGGGAGATACAATGAGCAGTTCTTC. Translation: CASSYGRYNEQFF.

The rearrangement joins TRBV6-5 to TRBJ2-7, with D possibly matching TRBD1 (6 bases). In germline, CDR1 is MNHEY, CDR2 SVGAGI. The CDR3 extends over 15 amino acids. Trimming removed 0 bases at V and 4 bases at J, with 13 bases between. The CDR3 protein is CASSYSTGQGYEQYF. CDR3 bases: TGTGCCAGCAGTTACTCGACCGGGCAGGGGTACGAGCAGTACTTC.

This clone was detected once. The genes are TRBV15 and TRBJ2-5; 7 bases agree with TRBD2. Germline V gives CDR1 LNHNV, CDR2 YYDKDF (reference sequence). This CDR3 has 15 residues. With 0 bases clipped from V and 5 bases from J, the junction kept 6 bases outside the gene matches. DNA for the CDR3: TGTGCCACCAGCAGAGAAGTTCGGGGAGGGGAGACCCAGTACTTC. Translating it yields CATSREVRGGETQYF.

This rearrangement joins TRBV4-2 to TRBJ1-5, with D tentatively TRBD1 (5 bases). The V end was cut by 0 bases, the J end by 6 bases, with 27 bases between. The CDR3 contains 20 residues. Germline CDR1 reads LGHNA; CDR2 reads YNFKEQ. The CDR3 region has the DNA TGTGCCAGCAGCCAAGATGGGCGGGGTGCAGGGCCCACCATATCTCAGCCCCAGCATTTT. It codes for CASSQDGRGAGPTISQPQHF.

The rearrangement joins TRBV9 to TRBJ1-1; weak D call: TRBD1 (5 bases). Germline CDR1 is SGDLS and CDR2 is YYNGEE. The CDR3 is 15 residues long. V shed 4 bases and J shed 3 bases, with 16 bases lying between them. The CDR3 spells CASSHLRGVYTEAFF. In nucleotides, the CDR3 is TGTGCCAGCAGCCACTTACGGGGGGTTTACACTGAAGCTTTCTTT.

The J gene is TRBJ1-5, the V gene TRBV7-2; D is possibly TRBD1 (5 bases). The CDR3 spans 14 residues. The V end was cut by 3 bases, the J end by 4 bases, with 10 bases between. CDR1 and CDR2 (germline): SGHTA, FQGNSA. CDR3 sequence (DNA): TGTGCCAGCAGCTTTAGGCAGGGAAATCAGCCCCAGCATTTT. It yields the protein CASSFRQGNQPQHF.

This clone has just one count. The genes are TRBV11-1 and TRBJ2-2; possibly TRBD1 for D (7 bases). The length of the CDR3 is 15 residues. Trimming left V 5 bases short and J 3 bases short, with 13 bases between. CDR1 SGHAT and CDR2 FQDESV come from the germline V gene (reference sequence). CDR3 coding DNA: TGTGCCAGCAGCCCCAGGGGGGTCTACACCGGGGAGCTGTTTTTT. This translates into CASSPRGVYTGELFF.

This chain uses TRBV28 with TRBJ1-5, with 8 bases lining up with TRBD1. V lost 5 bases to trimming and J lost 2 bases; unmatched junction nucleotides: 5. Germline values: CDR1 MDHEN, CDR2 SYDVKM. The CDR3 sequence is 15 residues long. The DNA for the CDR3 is TGTGCCAGCAGTCCCACGACAGGGGGCAATCAGCCCCAGCATTTT. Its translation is CASSPTTGGNQPQHF.

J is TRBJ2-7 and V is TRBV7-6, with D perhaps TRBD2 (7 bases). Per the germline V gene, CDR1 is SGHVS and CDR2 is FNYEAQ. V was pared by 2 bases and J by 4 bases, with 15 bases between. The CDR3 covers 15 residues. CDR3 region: CASSLMGGPQYEQYF. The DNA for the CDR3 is TGTGCCAGCAGCTTAATGGGGGGGCCCCAATACGAGCAGTACTTC.

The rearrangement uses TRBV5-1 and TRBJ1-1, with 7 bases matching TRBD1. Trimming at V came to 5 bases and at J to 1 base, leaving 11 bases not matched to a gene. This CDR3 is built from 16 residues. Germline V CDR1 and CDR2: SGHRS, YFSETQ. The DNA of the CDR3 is TGCGCCAGCAGGTTAATCTACAGGGGTGGGAACACTGAAGCTTTCTTT. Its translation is CASRLIYRGGNTEAFF.

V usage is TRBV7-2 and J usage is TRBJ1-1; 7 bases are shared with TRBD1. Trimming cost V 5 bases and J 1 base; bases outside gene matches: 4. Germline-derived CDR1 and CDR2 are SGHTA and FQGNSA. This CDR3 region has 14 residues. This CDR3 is CASSLRTGNTEAFF. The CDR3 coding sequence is TGTGCCAGCAGCCTAAGGACAGGGAACACTGAAGCTTTCTTT.

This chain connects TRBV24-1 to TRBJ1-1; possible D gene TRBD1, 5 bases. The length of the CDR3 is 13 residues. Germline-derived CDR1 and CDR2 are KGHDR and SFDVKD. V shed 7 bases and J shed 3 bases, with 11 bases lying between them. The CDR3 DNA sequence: TGTGCCACCAGGAAAGGGGCCTACACTGAAGCTTTCTTT. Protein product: CATRKGAYTEAFF.

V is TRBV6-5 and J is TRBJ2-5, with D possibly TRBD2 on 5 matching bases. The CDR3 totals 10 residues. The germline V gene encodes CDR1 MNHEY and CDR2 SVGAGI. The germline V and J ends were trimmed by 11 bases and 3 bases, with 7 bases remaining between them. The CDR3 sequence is CAWGEETQYF. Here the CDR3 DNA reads TGTGCCTGGGGAGAAGAGACCCAGTACTTC.

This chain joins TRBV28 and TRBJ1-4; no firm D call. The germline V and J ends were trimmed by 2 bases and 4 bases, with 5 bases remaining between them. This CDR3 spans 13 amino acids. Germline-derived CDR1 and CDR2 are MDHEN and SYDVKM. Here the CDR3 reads CASSLSFNEKLFF. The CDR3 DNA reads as TGTGCCAGCAGTTTAAGCTTTAATGAAAAACTGTTTTTT.

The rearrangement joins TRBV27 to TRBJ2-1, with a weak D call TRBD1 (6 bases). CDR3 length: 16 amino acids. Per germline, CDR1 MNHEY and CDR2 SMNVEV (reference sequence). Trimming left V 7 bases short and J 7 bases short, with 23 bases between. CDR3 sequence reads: CASTMGQDSLFNEQFF. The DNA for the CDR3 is TGTGCCAGCACCATGGGGCAGGACAGCCTCTTTAATGAGCAGTTCTTC.